This TCR beta chain was retrieved from a study of shared clonotypes between healthy human individuals. Clones were sequenced by immunoSEQ multiplex PCR, and TCRdb holds only the in-frame ones, with some missing. The sample has about 670,000 clones, about 78% seen once; the top ten hold approximately 1.8%. V lost 2 bases, J lost 5 bases, and 5 bases stayed unmatched. The CDR3 spans 15 residues. Germline V gene lookup returns CDR1 MNHEY and CDR2 SMNVEV (reference sequence). The healthy adult donors were HIV-negative and reported no recent acute infections or vaccinations. CD4+ cells yielded CD45RA+ naive and CD45RA-negative memory subsets. This clone was recorded once. Other DNA sequences within the sample encode an identical CDR3.

The chain couples TRBV27 to TRBJ2-5, with TRBD1 matching over 10 bases. The sequencing input was memory CD4+ T cells sorted from blood. Subset indicated: CD45RA-negative fraction. The TCR was taken from a woman aged 30 to 39 in good health. The CDR3: CASSLRGQGPETQYF. The CDR3 bases are TGTGCCAGCAGTTTAAGGGGACAGGGGCCGGAGACCCAGTACTTC.